A selection of T cell receptor beta chains follows, all from one sample in a study of a mutant IDH1 vaccine in newly diagnosed glioma. Only in-frame clones appear in the TCRdb table, and some are missing; sequencing was by immunoSEQ multiplex PCR. The profile shows about 98,000 clones, 70% to 90% of them singletons. The starting material was PBMCs, obtained from a glioma patient treated with radiotherapy, temozolomide or both. These receptors all come from a woman between 50 and 59 years old with glioma. The CDR3 runs from the conserved cysteine through the conserved F or W. Fields, in order: J gene, V gene, clone size, D gene, CDR3 protein. A D gene is named only where the DNA matches it firmly. The size of a clone is reported for some rows only, either as once, few or many, or as a class for expanded clones.

j_call: TRBJ1-6; v_call: TRBV5-4; clone_size: -; d_call: -; cdr3_aa: CASSLMMSSYNSPLHF
j_call: TRBJ1-5; v_call: TRBV6-1; clone_size: -; d_call: TRBD1; cdr3_aa: CASSVSPGQGANQPQHF
j_call: TRBJ1-2; v_call: TRBV6-6; clone_size: -; d_call: -; cdr3_aa: CASSYSSGDGYGYTF
j_call: TRBJ1-1; v_call: TRBV5-1; clone_size: -; d_call: -; cdr3_aa: CASSRTPNRYGRNTEAFF
j_call: TRBJ1-3; v_call: TRBV9; clone_size: -; d_call: -; cdr3_aa: CASSPDSSGNTIYF
j_call: TRBJ1-6; v_call: TRBV5-1; clone_size: few; d_call: TRBD1; cdr3_aa: CASSLRTGQPLHF
j_call: TRBJ1-1; v_call: TRBV19; clone_size: -; d_call: -; cdr3_aa: CASSISRLNTEAFF
j_call: TRBJ2-3; v_call: TRBV5-1; clone_size: -; d_call: TRBD2; cdr3_aa: CASSLLILPGGDTQYF
j_call: TRBJ1-1; v_call: TRBV6-5; clone_size: once; d_call: -; cdr3_aa: CASRRGRENTEAFF
j_call: TRBJ2-7; v_call: TRBV28; clone_size: -; d_call: -; cdr3_aa: CASSLGGLSYEQYF
j_call: TRBJ2-4; v_call: TRBV5-1; clone_size: -; d_call: TRBD2; cdr3_aa: CASSLNSASGRRAKNIQYF
j_call: TRBJ2-2; v_call: TRBV5-6; clone_size: -; d_call: TRBD1; cdr3_aa: CASSFFGTENTGELFF
j_call: TRBJ2-7; v_call: TRBV5-4; clone_size: -; d_call: TRBD1; cdr3_aa: CASSLKAGGNEQYF
j_call: TRBJ2-7; v_call: TRBV18; clone_size: -; d_call: -; cdr3_aa: CASSPIGTEEQYF
j_call: TRBJ2-2; v_call: TRBV7-3; clone_size: -; d_call: -; cdr3_aa: CASSQGFAGELFF
j_call: TRBJ1-5; v_call: TRBV11-2; clone_size: many; d_call: -; cdr3_aa: CASSYRDNQPQHF
j_call: TRBJ1-2; v_call: TRBV28; clone_size: -; d_call: -; cdr3_aa: CASSLYENYGYTF
j_call: TRBJ1-1; v_call: TRBV28; clone_size: once; d_call: TRBD1; cdr3_aa: CASSPATGGFTEAFF
j_call: TRBJ1-5; v_call: TRBV28; clone_size: few; d_call: -; cdr3_aa: CASTQGGLQFNQPQHF
j_call: TRBJ1-4; v_call: TRBV2; clone_size: -; d_call: -; cdr3_aa: CASSAGRGSEKLFF
j_call: TRBJ2-7; v_call: TRBV10-3; clone_size: -; d_call: TRBD2; cdr3_aa: CAISEPGLAGTYEQYF
j_call: TRBJ1-5; v_call: TRBV6-1; clone_size: -; d_call: -; cdr3_aa: CASSADHLAGQPQHF
j_call: TRBJ2-7; v_call: TRBV6-1; clone_size: -; d_call: -; cdr3_aa: CASSQGQQQYF
j_call: TRBJ2-3; v_call: TRBV6-1; clone_size: -; d_call: -; cdr3_aa: CASSEADLSTDTQYF
j_call: TRBJ1-6; v_call: TRBV7-8; clone_size: few; d_call: -; cdr3_aa: CASSPYRVLYNSPLHF
j_call: TRBJ1-2; v_call: TRBV10-2; clone_size: -; d_call: -; cdr3_aa: CASSEGLGDYGYTF
j_call: TRBJ2-1; v_call: TRBV2; clone_size: -; d_call: -; cdr3_aa: CASSDEDPPGNEQFF
j_call: TRBJ2-4; v_call: TRBV23-1; clone_size: -; d_call: TRBD2; cdr3_aa: CASSHSPPRGAKNIQYF
j_call: TRBJ1-5; v_call: TRBV5-1; clone_size: -; d_call: -; cdr3_aa: CASSLNGGDQPQHF
j_call: TRBJ1-4; v_call: TRBV29-1; clone_size: -; d_call: -; cdr3_aa: CSVDTGHSNEKLFF
j_call: TRBJ2-3; v_call: TRBV9; clone_size: -; d_call: -; cdr3_aa: CASSVRLGSTDTQYF